Below, 7 T cell receptor beta chains from the same sample are listed, as sequenced in a study of T cell repertoires in cytomegalovirus infection. Their antigens remain unidentified. One entry per CDR3 protein, called by TCRdb with MiXCR from the reads. The sample includes some 940,000 distinct CDR3 sequences, 31% of them seen just once. Sequences were derived from cultured CD8+ T cells from PBMCs, sampled from culture after CMV antigen stimulation. The receptors were sampled from a human donor in good health (CMV status not recorded). Some clones in this sample may be carry-over from other donors' samples.

This clonotype appeared a few times. This chain uses TRBV10-3 with TRBJ2-1; 9 bases map to TRBD1. The germline CDR1 and CDR2 sequences are ENHRY and SYGVKD. The length of the CDR3 is 15 residues. The V gene end was trimmed by 7 bases and the J gene end by 6 bases; junction bases not matched to a gene: 10. This CDR3 is CAITTSRDRVNEQFF. CDR3 sequence (DNA): TGTGCCATCACTACGTCCCGGGACAGGGTCAATGAGCAGTTCTTC.

V gene TRBV12-3 or TRBV12-4 combines with J gene TRBJ2-1, with 11 nucleotides matching TRBD2. Trimming cost V 5 bases and J 6 bases; bases outside gene matches: 6. The CDR3 has 15 residues. CDR3 residues: CASSAPGLAGNEQFF. CDR3 nucleotide sequence: TGTGCCAGCAGTGCCCCAGGACTAGCGGGCAATGAGCAGTTCTTC.

The genes are TRBV7-6 and TRBJ2-3; 11 positions agree with TRBD2. CDR1 SGHVS and CDR2 FNYEAQ come from the germline V gene. The V gene end was trimmed by 5 bases and the J gene end by 5 bases; junction bases not matched to a gene: 12. The CDR3 spans 17 residues. For the CDR3, the DNA is TGTGCCAGCAGCCTGACTAGCGGGGACTATGTCGTAGATACGCAGTATTTT. It codes for CASSLTSGDYVVDTQYF.

This sequence joins TRBV5-1 and TRBJ2-7, with D tentatively TRBD2 (5 bases). V gave up 3 bases and J gave up 2 bases, with 15 bases separating them. Germline V gene sequence: CDR1 SGHRS, CDR2 YFSETQ. There are 15 residues in the CDR3. The CDR3 DNA reads as TGCGCCAGCAGCTCCCCAGCGGTTGGTCCCTACGAGCAGTACTTC. Translated: CASSSPAVGPYEQYF.

V usage is TRBV29-1 and J usage is TRBJ1-1; D gene uncertain. Trimming took off 7 bases at V and 3 bases at J, with 15 bases between the two ends. The CDR3 runs to 13 residues. Per the germline V gene, CDR1 is SQVTM and CDR2 is ANQGSEA. CDR3 sequence reads: CSGAGGPYTEAFF. CDR3 coding DNA: TGCAGCGGCGCGGGCGGACCATACACTGAAGCTTTCTTT. Based on the CDR3 plus reference TRBV29-1 and TRBJ1-1, the full variable domain is SAVISQKPSRDICQRGTSLTIQCQVDSQVTMMFWYRQQPGQSLTLIATANQGSEATYESGFVIDKFPISRPNLTFSTLTVSNMSPEDSSIYLCSGAGGPYTEAFFGQGTRLTVV.

This clonotype was counted between two and nine times. This rearrangement joins TRBV7-4 to TRBJ1-2; 8 bases are a match to TRBD1. CDR3 length equals 14 residues. The germline gives CDR1 SGHVT, CDR2 SQSDAQ. Trimming at V came to 2 bases and at J to 3 bases, leaving 2 bases not matched to a gene. DNA for the CDR3: TGTGCCAGCAGCTTACGGACAGGGTACTATGGCTACACCTTC. Protein product: CASSLRTGYYGYTF.

Concerning this clonotype: A read error may produce the germline difference seen at one junction end. The chain couples TRBV29-1 to TRBJ2-1; D call uncertain. In germline, CDR1 is SQVTM, CDR2 ANQGSEA. The CDR3 runs to 13 residues. The CDR3 is CSVGGGSYSEQFF. CDR3 nucleotide sequence: TGCAGCGTTGGAGGCGGCAGTTACAGTGAGCAGTTCTTC.